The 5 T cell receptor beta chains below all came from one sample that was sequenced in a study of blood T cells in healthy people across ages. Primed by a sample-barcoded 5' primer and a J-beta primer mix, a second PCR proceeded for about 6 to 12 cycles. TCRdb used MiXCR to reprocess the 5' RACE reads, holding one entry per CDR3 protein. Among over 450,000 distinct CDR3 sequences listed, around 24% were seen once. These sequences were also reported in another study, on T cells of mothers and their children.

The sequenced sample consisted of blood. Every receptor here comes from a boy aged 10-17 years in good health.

The CDR3 region is CASSFKGVAGQYF. CDR3 coding DNA: TGTGCCAGCAGTTTTAAGGGGGTGGCCGGGCAGTACTTC. This chain joins TRBV28 and TRBJ2-7, with D possibly TRBD1 on 6 matching bases. V lost 3 bases and J 9 bases, leaving 15 bases between the germline ends. CDR3 length equals 13 residues. Looked up from germline, CDR1 is MDHEN and CDR2 is SYDVKM.

DNA of the CDR3: TGTGCCAGCAGTTCACCTGGGACAGGGGGCTTCCACGAGCAGTACTTC. Translating it yields CASSSPGTGGFHEQYF. The V call is TRBV28, the J call TRBJ2-5, with TRBD1 identical over 12 bases. The DNA end is a closer match to TRBJ2-7, so the J assignment may be wrong. The CDR3 length is 16 residues. Germline V lookup: CDR1 MDHEN, CDR2 SYDVKM.

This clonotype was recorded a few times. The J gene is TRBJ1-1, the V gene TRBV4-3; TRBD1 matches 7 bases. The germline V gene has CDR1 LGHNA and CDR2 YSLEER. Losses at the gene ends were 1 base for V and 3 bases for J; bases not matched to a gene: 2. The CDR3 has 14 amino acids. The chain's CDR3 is CASSQGGQDTEAFF. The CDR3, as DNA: TGCGCCAGCAGCCAAGGAGGACAGGACACTGAAGCTTTCTTT.

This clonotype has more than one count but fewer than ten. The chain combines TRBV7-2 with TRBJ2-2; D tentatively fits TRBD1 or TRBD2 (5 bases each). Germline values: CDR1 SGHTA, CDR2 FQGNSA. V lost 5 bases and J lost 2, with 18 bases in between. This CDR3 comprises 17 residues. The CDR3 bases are TGTGCCAGCAGCCAGCCGGGGCTAGCAGATAACACCGGGGAGCTGTTTTTT. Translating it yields CASSQPGLADNTGELFF. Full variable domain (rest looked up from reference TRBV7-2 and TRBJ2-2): GAGVSQSPSNKVTEKGKDVELRCDPISGHTALYWYRQSLGQGLEFLIYFQGNSAPDKSGLPSDRFSAERTGGSVSTLTIQRTQQEDSAVYLCASSQPGLADNTGELFFGEGSRLTVL.

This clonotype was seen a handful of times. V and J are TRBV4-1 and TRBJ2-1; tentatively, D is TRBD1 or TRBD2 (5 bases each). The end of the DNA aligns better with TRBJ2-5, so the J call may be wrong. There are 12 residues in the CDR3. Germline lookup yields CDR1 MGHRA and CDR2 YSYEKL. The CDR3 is CASSQVGQTQYF. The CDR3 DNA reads TGCGCCAGCAGCCAAGTGGGACAGACCCAGTACTTC.